Sequencing of this T cell receptor beta chain was carried out in a study of cytomegalovirus exposure and HLA in healthy donors. The study's findings and limits: There were under 200 TCR beta chains listed as cytomegalovirus-associated.

With regard to this clone: As yet, its antigen is unknown.

Primers for the PCR totalled 60 Vbeta and 13 Jbeta. Sequencing used immunoSEQ multiplex PCR; TCRdb keeps in-frame clones, though not all of them. Altogether roughly 120,000 clones are present, roughly 80% being singletons, with the ten largest covering approximately 2%. The length of the CDR3 is 10 residues. Trimming pared 4 bases from V and 8 bases from J, leaving 3 bases between. The V gene's germline CDR1 is MDHEN and CDR2 SYDVKM. The origin of this receptor is a woman aged 40 to 55 in good health and CMV-seropositive. The chain is built from TRBV28 and TRBJ2-1; no clear D gene. Sequenced input: PBMCs. The CDR3 is CASSSDEQFF. The DNA for the CDR3 is TGTGCCAGCAGTTCTGATGAGCAGTTCTTC.